The subject of this entry is one T cell receptor beta chain. The target antigen is unknown. Each CDR3 protein is one row after TCRdb ran MiXCR on the reads. Here the sample spans some 310,000 distinct CDR3 sequences, around 25% being singletons. This entry is derived from a study of T cell repertoires in cytomegalovirus infection. The overall study: As its CMV epitopes, the study selected recently identified HLA-C-restricted and well-studied HLA-B-restricted targets. It can be stated that public TCR beta signatures indicated CMV infection as well as a matching HLA type.

The CDR3 consists of 13 residues. Deletions cut 1 base from V and 5 bases from J, with 8 bases between. Per the germline V gene, CDR1 is LNHDA and CDR2 is SQIVND (reference sequence). Broader study findings: Dominating the ex vivo response were HLA-C-restricted CMV-specific TCR beta clonotypes.

This TCR was sampled from a human donor in good health (CMV status not recorded). Some clones in this sample may be carry-over from other donors' samples. The chain carries TRBV19 and TRBJ1-1; D ambiguous. Sequenced material: cultured PBMCs, taken from culture after CMV antigen stimulation. The CDR3 nucleotides read TGTGCCAGTAGTATAGGAATTGAAACTGAAGCTTTCTTT. Amino acid sequence: CASSIGIETEAFF. Together with reference TRBV19 and TRBJ1-1, the CDR3 gives the full variable domain: DGGITQSPKYLFRKEGQNVTLSCEQNLNHDAMYWYRQDPGQGLRLIYYSQIVNDFQKGDIAEGYSVSREKKESFPLTVTSAQKNPTAFYLCASSIGIETEAFFGQGTRLTVV.